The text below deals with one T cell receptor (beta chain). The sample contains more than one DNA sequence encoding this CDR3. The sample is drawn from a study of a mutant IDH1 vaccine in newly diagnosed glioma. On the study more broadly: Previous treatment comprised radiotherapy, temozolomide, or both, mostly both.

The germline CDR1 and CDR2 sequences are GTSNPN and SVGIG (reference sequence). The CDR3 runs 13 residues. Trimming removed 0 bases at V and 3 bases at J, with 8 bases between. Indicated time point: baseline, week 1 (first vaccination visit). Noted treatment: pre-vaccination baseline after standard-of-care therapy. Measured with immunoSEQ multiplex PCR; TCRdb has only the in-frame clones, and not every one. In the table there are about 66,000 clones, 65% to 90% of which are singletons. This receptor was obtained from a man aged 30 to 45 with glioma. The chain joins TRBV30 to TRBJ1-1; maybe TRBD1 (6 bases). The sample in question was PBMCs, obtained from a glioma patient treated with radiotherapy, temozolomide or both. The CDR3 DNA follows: TGTGCCTGGAGTGTAAGGACAGACACTGAAGCTTTCTTT. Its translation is CAWSVRTDTEAFF.